This T cell receptor (beta chain) stems from a study of blood T cells in healthy people across ages. Alongside a J-beta primer mix, a sample-barcoded 5' primer served in a second PCR lasting roughly 7 to 12 cycles. TCRdb passed the 5' RACE reads through MiXCR, listing each CDR3 protein once. The sample contains roughly 900,000 distinct CDR3 sequences, less than 35% of which appear only once. In this sample, this clonotype turned up a few times. Its antigen is undetermined. Germline V lookup: CDR1 MNHEY, CDR2 SMNVEV (reference sequence). With 10 bases clipped from V and 0 bases from J, the junction kept 9 bases outside the gene matches. The CDR3 is made up of 15 amino acids. Findings and limits, study-wide: A roughly linear fall in TCR beta diversity per million T cells was seen with increasing age.

The source of this sequence is a woman older than 75 in good health. V usage is TRBV27 and J usage is TRBJ1-5; 7 bases map to TRBD1. Sequenced input: blood. The CDR3 spells CATSRDSISNQPQHF. As DNA, the CDR3 is TGTGCCACCTCCCGGGACAGTATTAGCAATCAGCCCCAGCATTTT.